This T cell receptor beta chain was obtained from a study of blood T cells in healthy people across ages. Points from the study as a whole: Greater diversity and more naive CD4+ cells were seen in long-lived donors than in aged donors.

A second roughly 6 to 11 cycle PCR used barcoded and J-beta primers. MiXCR, run by TCRdb on the 5' RACE reads, gives a single entry per CDR3 protein. The table has approximately 760,000 distinct CDR3 sequences, more than 20% seen once. The authors drew 8 to 10 milliliters of peripheral blood from each donor. Notes on this clonotype: Its antigen is not identified. Compared with germline, one end of the junction differs, possibly owing to a read error.

Separately, the same data were catalogued under a study of T cells of mothers and their children. From that second work: The shaping of TCR recombination output by thymic selection is similar in related and unrelated pairs. Normalized overlap was always slightly, never significantly, higher in related than unrelated mother-child pairs.

The clonotype comes from a boy younger than 18 in good health. Sequencing was carried out using blood.

CDR3 protein: CAGSYRGLPEKLFF. As DNA, the CDR3 is TGTGCCGGCAGTTACAGGGGCCTACCGGAAAAACTGTTTTTT. The chain combines TRBV6-6 with TRBJ1-4, with TRBD1 matching 7 bases. The CDR3 consists of 14 residues. From germline, CDR1 is MNHNY and CDR2 SVGAGI (reference sequence).